The 2 T cell receptor beta chains listed next were all sequenced from one sample in a study of brain T cells in children with intractable seizures. Here immunoSEQ multiplex PCR was the method, and the copy in TCRdb shows in-frame clones only, minus some. This sample has 70,000 to 85,000 clones, with approximately 89% found just once. The material sequenced was peripheral blood, taken at surgery. These receptors originate from a girl aged 2 to 10 with Rasmussen encephalitis and intractable seizures.

This clone was detected a few times. The CDR3 is CASSLLAGSFYGYTF. In nucleotides, the CDR3 is TGTGCCAGCAGCCTACTGGCTGGCAGCTTCTATGGCTACACCTTC. This chain links TRBV6-5 with TRBJ1-2; no clear D gene. Germline assignment: CDR1 MNHEY and CDR2 SVGAGI. The V and J ends lost 6 bases and 4 bases respectively, with 18 bases between them. This CDR3 is built from 15 residues.

J is TRBJ1-5 and V is TRBV19; D unclear. V gave up 7 bases and J gave up 7 bases, with 14 bases separating them. Germline lookup yields CDR1 LNHDA and CDR2 SQIVND (reference sequence). The CDR3 consists of 13 residues. The CDR3: CASTKVGGQPQHF. CDR3 nucleotide sequence: TGTGCCAGTACCAAAGTTGGAGGACAGCCCCAGCATTTT.